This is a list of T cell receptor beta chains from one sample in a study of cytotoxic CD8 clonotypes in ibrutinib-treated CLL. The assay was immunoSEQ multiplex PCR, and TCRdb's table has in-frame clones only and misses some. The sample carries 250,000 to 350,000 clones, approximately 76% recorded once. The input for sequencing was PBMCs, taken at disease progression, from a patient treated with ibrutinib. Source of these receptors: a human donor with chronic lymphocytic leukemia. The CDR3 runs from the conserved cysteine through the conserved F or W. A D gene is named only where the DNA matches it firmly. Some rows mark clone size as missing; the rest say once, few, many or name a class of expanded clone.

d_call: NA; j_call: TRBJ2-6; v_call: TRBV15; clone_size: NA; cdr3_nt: TGTGCCACCAGCAGATTACCTTGGGGGGCTGGGGCCAACGTCCTGACTTTC; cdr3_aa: CATSRLPWGAGANVLTF
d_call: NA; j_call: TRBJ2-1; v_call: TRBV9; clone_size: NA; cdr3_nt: TGTGCCAGCAGCGTAGGCGGGGCGTCGAGTCATGAGCAGTTCTTC; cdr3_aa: CASSVGGASSHEQFF
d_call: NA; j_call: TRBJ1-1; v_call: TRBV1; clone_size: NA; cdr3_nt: TGCACCCGGACACAAGAAGGTATGAACACTGAAGCTTTCTTT; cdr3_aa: CTRTQEGMNTEAFF
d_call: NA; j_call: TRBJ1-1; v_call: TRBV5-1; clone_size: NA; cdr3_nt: TGCGCCAGCAGCCCGACAGCAAACACTGAAGCTTTCTTT; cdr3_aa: CASSPTANTEAFF
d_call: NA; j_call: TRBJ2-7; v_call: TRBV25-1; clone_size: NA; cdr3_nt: TGTGCCAGCAGTGCGACGGGGTACGAGCAGTACTTC; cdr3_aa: CASSATGYEQYF
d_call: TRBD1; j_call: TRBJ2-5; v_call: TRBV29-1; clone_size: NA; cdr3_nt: TGCAGCGTTGACCGGGACAGAGACCAAGAGACCCAGTACTTC; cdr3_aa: CSVDRDRDQETQYF
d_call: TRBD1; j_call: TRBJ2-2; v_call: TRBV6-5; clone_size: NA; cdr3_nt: TGTGCCAGCAGTTTAAGGACAGGGGTAAACACCGGGGAGCTGTTTTTT; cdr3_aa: CASSLRTGVNTGELFF
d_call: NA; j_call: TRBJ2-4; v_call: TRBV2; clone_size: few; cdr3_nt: TGTGCCAGCAGGCAACATGGACCGCTGGTTCAGTACTTC; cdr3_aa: CASRQHGPLVQYF
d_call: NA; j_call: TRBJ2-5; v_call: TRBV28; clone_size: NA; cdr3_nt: TGTGCCAGCAGTTCCCAGACTAGTTATTGGGAGACCCAGTACTTC; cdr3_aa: CASSSQTSYWETQYF
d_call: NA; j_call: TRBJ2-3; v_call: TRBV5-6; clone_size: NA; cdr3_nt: TGTGCCAGCAGCCCGAAGTTCGGCAGCAAAGATACGCAGTATTTT; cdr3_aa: CASSPKFGSKDTQYF
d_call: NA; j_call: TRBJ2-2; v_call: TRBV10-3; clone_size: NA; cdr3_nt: TGTGCCATCACCCACCGGCCCGGGGACGGGGAGCTGTTTTTT; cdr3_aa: CAITHRPGDGELFF
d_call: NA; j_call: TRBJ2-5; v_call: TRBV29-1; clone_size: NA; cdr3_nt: TGCAGCGTTGAACAGTCCCAAGAGACCCAGTACTTC; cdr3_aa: CSVEQSQETQYF
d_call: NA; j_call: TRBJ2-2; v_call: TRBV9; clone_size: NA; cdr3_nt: TGTGCCAGCACCCCCGGGGCCGGGGACACCGGGGAGCTGTTTTTT; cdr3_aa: CASTPGAGDTGELFF
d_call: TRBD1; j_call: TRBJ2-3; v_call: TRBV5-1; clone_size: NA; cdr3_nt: TGCGCCAGCAGCTCCGGACAGGGCAAAGGGTATTTT; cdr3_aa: CASSSGQGKGYF
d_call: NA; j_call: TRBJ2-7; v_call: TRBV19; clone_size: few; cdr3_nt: TGTGCCAGTAGTATAGCCCGGGACGGAGGGTTGGAGCAGTACTTC; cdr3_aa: CASSIARDGGLEQYF
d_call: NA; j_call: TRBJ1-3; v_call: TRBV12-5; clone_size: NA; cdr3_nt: TGTGCTAGTGTTCGGGGGCAGGCCCCCATATATTTT; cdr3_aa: CASVRGQAPIYF
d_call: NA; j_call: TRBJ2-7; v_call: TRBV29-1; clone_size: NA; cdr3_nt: TGCAGCGCCCGGCTGAAGTTAGGGGACACCCCATACGAGCAGTACTTC; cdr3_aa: CSARLKLGDTPYEQYF
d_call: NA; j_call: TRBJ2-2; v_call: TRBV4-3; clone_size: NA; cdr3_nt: TGCGCCAGCAGCCCTTCGGGATTCGGGGAGCTGTTTTTT; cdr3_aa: CASSPSGFGELFF
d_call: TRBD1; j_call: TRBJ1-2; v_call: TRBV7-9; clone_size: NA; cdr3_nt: TGTGCCAGCAGCCTGACAGGGGAGGGTGGCTACACCTTC; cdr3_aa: CASSLTGEGGYTF
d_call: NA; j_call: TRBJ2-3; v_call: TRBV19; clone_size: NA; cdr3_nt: TGTGCCAGTAGTATACCGCGGACCACAGATACGCAGTATTTT; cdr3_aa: CASSIPRTTDTQYF
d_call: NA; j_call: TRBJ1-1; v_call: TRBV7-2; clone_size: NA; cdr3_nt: TGTGCCAGCAGCTTACTGGGGACGAACACTGAAGCTTTCTTT; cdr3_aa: CASSLLGTNTEAFF
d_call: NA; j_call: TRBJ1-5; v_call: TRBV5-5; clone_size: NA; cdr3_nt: TGTGCCAGCAGCTGGGGTCCTGGCCAGCCCCAGCATTTT; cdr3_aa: CASSWGPGQPQHF
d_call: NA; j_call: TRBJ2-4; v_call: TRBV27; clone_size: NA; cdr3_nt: TGTGCCAGCAGTTTAACCGGACTAGCCAAAAACATTCAGTACTTC; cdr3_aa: CASSLTGLAKNIQYF
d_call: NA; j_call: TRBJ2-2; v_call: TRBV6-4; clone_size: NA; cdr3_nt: TGTGCCAGCAAGAACAGGGTCAACACCGGGGAGCTGTTTTTT; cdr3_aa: CASKNRVNTGELFF
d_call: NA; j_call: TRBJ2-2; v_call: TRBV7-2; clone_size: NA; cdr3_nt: TGTGCCAGCAGCTTCGACGGGGAGCTGTTTTTT; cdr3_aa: CASSFDGELFF
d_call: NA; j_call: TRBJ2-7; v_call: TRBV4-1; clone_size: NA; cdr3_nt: TGCGCCAGCAGCCAAGTACAGGGCAGCTCCTACGAGCAGTACTTC; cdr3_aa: CASSQVQGSSYEQYF
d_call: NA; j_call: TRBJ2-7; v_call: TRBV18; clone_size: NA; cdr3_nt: TGTGCCAGCTCACCAAGGGACATTTTGGCCGACGAGCAGTACTTC; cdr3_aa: CASSPRDILADEQYF